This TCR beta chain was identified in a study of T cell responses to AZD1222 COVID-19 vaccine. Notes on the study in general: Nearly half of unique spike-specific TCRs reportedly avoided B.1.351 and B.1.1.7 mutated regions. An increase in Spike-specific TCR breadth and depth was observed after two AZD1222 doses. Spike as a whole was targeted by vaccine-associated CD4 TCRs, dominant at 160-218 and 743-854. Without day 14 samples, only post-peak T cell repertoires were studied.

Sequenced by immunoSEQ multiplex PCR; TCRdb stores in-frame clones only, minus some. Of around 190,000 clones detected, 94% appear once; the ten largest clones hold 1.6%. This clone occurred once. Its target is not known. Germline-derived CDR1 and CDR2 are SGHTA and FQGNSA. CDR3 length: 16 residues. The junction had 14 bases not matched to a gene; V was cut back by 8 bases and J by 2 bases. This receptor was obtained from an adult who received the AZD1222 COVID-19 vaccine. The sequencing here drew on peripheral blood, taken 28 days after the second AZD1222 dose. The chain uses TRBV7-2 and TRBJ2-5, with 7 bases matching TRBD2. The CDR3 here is CASGFRRGGYQETQYF. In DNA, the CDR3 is TGTGCCAGCGGATTCCGCCGCGGGGGATATCAAGAGACCCAGTACTTC. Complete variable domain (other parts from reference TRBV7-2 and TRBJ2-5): GAGVSQSPSNKVTEKGKDVELRCDPISGHTALYWYRQSLGQGLEFLIYFQGNSAPDKSGLPSDRFSAERTGGSVSTLTIQRTQQEDSAVYLCASGFRRGGYQETQYFGPGTRLLVL.